These 3 T cell receptor beta chains were sequenced from one sample in a study of blood T cell repertoires in COVID-19 (dated by TCRdb to between 2020 and 2021). Library creation used the immunoSEQ multiplex PCR assay. TCRdb holds this immuneACCESS table with in-frame rearrangements only. Some clones are missing; in checked studies, unresolved V genes explain under half, and the rest has no known cause. This sample lists 75,000 to 100,000 clones; approximately 86% were detected once. Clones ranked in the top ten supply around 19% of the sample. Input material: peripheral blood. Receptors originate from a woman of 80 years or more with acute or convalescent COVID-19.

This clone was observed once. This chain uses TRBV18 with TRBJ1-5; 10 nucleotides agree with TRBD1. The CDR3 is made up of 13 amino acids. Germline CDR1 reads KGHSH; CDR2 reads LQKENI. Losses at the gene ends were 6 bases for V and 5 bases for J; bases not matched to a gene: 1. The CDR3 protein is CASSGTGDQPQHF. DNA of the CDR3: TGTGCCAGCTCCGGGACAGGGGATCAGCCCCAGCATTTT.

Concerning this clone itself: The junction differs from germline at one of its ends, possibly a read error. The chain is built from TRBV5-4 and TRBJ2-4; 9 nucleotides line up with TRBD1. The germline V gene has CDR1 SGHNT and CDR2 YYREEE (reference sequence). This CDR3 has 15 amino acids. The CDR3, as DNA: TGTGCCAGCAGCTCGCCGGGACAGGGAGGAAACATTCAGTACTTT. Translating gives CASSSPGQGGNIQYF.

V usage is TRBV6-5 and J usage is TRBJ1-5, with D possibly matching TRBD1 (5 bases). CDR3 length: 13 amino acids. The ends were cut back, 6 bases at V and 4 bases at J, with 10 bases in the middle. Germline lookup yields CDR1 MNHEY and CDR2 SVGAGI. The DNA for the CDR3 is TGTGCCAGCAGCCGAGACAGAAATCAGCCCCAGCATTTT. Translation: CASSRDRNQPQHF.